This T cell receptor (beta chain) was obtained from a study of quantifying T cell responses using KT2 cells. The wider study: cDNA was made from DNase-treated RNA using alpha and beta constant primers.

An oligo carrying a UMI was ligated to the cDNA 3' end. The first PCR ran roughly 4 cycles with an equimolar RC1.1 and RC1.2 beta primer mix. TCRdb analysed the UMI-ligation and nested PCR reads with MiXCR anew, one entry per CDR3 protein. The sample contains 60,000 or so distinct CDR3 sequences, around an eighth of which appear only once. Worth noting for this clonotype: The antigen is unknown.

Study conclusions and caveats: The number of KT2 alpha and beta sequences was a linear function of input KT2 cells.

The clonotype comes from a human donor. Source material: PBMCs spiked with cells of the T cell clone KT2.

CDR3 amino acids: CASSLQVYQETQYF. CDR3 in DNA: TGTGCCAGCAGTCTTCAGGTCTACCAAGAGACCCAGTACTTC. The V call is TRBV2, the J call TRBJ2-5; D is undetermined. Germline V gives CDR1 SNHLY, CDR2 FYNNEI. V was cut by 5 bases and J by 0 bases, with 10 bases left in between. The CDR3 sequence is 14 residues long.